The 16 T cell receptor beta chains below all came from one sample that was sequenced in a study of blood T cell repertoires in COVID-19 (dated by TCRdb to about 2020). The library was prepared using the immunoSEQ multiplex PCR assay. Drawn from immuneACCESS, this table holds only the in-frame rearrangements with V and J called that TCRdb kept. Clones are partly lost; checked studies trace under half to an unresolved V gene and leave the rest unexplained. This sample comprises 380,000 or so clones, 70% to 90% of them detected only once. Of the sample, roughly 6.6% falls within the top ten clones. The sequenced material came from peripheral blood. The receptors originated from a woman in her fifties or sixties with COVID-19, enrolled during active disease.

The chain carries TRBV6-5 and TRBJ2-2; 8 nucleotides align to TRBD1. CDR1 MNHEY and CDR2 SVGAGI come from the germline V gene. The CDR3 has 15 amino acids. The V gene end was trimmed by 5 bases and the J gene end by 7 bases; junction bases not matched to a gene: 9. In DNA form, the CDR3 reads TGTGCCAGCAGTAACCAGGGGGCTGGGAGCGGGGAGCTGTTTTTT. Amino acids: CASSNQGAGSGELFF.

The V and J genes are TRBV5-5 and TRBJ2-7; 7 bases map to TRBD2. Unmatched junction bases numbered 2, after V lost 1 base and J lost 4 bases. This CDR3 region has 13 residues. CDR1 and CDR2 from the germline V gene are SGHKS and YYEKEE (reference sequence). The CDR3 region is CASSLRGDYEQYF. In DNA form, the CDR3 reads TGTGCCAGCAGCTTGCGGGGGGATTACGAGCAGTACTTC.

This chain uses TRBV11-2 with TRBJ2-1; TRBD2 might be the D (6 bases). Germline V gene lookup returns CDR1 SGHAT and CDR2 FQNNGV. V lost 2 bases and J lost 2, with 13 bases in between. CDR3 length: 16 amino acids. The DNA of the CDR3 is TGTGCCAGCAGCTTACACGGGGGAGCAGCCTACAATGAGCAGTTCTTC. This encodes CASSLHGGAAYNEQFF.

The chain joins TRBV6-5 to TRBJ1-5; 8 nucleotides align to TRBD1. The ends lost 4 bases at V and 2 bases at J; junction bases unmatched: 4. CDR1 MNHEY and CDR2 SVGAGI come from the germline V gene. CDR3 length: 15 residues. Written as DNA, the CDR3 is TGTGCCAGCAGTTCCCAGGGGGCAGGCAATCAGCCCCAGCATTTT. Protein: CASSSQGAGNQPQHF.

V and J are TRBV3-1 (or the pseudogene TRBV3-2) and TRBJ1-6; tentatively, D is TRBD1 (5 bases). Trimming took off 6 bases at V and 9 bases at J, with 9 bases between the two ends. Germline loops: CDR1 LGHDT, CDR2 YNNKEL (reference sequence). This CDR3 has 12 residues. CDR3 loop: CASRQGGSPLHF. DNA of the CDR3: TGTGCCAGCAGGCAGGGTGGTTCACCCCTCCACTTT.

This sequence joins TRBV6-5 and TRBJ2-4, with D perhaps matching TRBD2 (7 bases). V was clipped by 8 bases and J by 5 bases, with 19 bases between them. Germline-derived CDR1 and CDR2 are MNHEY and SVGAGI. This CDR3 spans 15 amino acids. CDR3 DNA: TGTGCCAGCGGGAGGGGGTCAAGCGGCCAAAACATTCAGTACTTC. Translated: CASGRGSSGQNIQYF.

The rearrangement uses TRBV12-3 or TRBV12-4 and TRBJ2-7, with D unclear. The V end was cut by 3 bases, the J end by 5 bases, with 11 bases between. The CDR3 spans 13 residues. CDR3 in DNA: TGTGCCAGCAGTTTTGGGCAGACCAACGAGCAGTACTTC. This translates into CASSFGQTNEQYF.

This clone appeared a single time. The genes are TRBV18 and TRBJ1-2, with D unresolved. CDR1 KGHSH and CDR2 LQKENI come from the germline V gene. The V end lost 3 bases, the J end lost 13 bases, and 12 bases lay between the germline ends. CDR3 size: 11 residues. CDR3 loop: CASSPSHAFTF. Written as DNA, the CDR3 is TGTGCCAGCTCACCGTCACACGCTTTCACCTTC.

This clone was detected once. This chain joins TRBV20-1 and TRBJ1-2; D possibly corresponds to TRBD1 (6 bases). Deletions cut 3 bases from V and 1 base from J, with 9 bases between. This CDR3 spans 13 amino acids. CDR1 and CDR2 from the germline V gene are DFQATT and SNEGSKA (reference sequence). The CDR3 is CSASQGINYGYTF. CDR3 coding DNA: TGCAGTGCTAGTCAGGGGATTAACTATGGCTACACCTTC.

V is TRBV4-3 and J is TRBJ2-5, with 7 bases matching TRBD1. The CDR3 totals 16 residues. Per the germline V gene, CDR1 is LGHNA and CDR2 is YSLEER. J was trimmed by 2 bases and V by 1 base; bases with no gene match: 7. CDR3 sequence (DNA): TGCGCCAGCAGCCAAGGGCCCGGGACAGCACAAGAGACCCAGTACTTC. Translating it yields CASSQGPGTAQETQYF.

Remarks on this clone: Other DNA sequences from this sample encode an identical CDR3 as well. CDR3 in amino acids: CASSLGGGRQETQYF. CDR3 in DNA: TGTGCCAGCAGCTTAGGCGGCGGGCGCCAAGAGACCCAGTACTTC. The chain combines TRBV7-3 with TRBJ2-5, with D perhaps TRBD2 (5 bases). V dropped 2 bases and J dropped 1 base, with 11 bases sitting between them. Germline CDR1 is SGHTA and CDR2 is FQGTGA. This CDR3 region has 15 residues.

The V call is TRBV18, the J call TRBJ1-2; the D gene is possibly TRBD1 (6 bases). V was trimmed by 3 bases and J by 5 bases, leaving 19 bases between them. Germline V CDR1 and CDR2: KGHSH, LQKENI. The CDR3 has 16 residues. Here the CDR3 reads CASSPTNPGQPYGYTF. The CDR3 coding sequence is TGTGCCAGCTCACCCACTAACCCCGGACAGCCATATGGCTACACCTTC.

For the CDR3, the DNA is TGTGCCATCAGTGAGGGACAGTCAATCTCCTACGAGCAGTACTTC. Translation: CAISEGQSISYEQYF. The chain employs TRBV10-3 and TRBJ2-7, with D possibly being TRBD1 (6 bases). CDR3 length equals 15 residues. V was trimmed by 2 bases and J by 0 bases, leaving 11 bases between them. The germline V gene has CDR1 ENHRY and CDR2 SYGVKD.

The V and J genes are TRBV18 and TRBJ1-1; 8 bases map to TRBD1. The germline V gene has CDR1 KGHSH and CDR2 LQKENI. J gave up 0 bases and V 2 bases, and 5 bases lay outside the gene matches. This CDR3 contains 16 residues. The CDR3 DNA sequence: TGTGCCAGCTCACCATGGGCAGGGGGCATGAACACTGAAGCTTTCTTT. Translating it yields CASSPWAGGMNTEAFF.

J is TRBJ1-6 and V is TRBV7-8; 9 nucleotides line up with TRBD1. Germline CDR1 and CDR2: SGHVS and FQNEAQ. Trimming cost V 2 bases and J 9 bases; bases outside gene matches: 5. CDR3 length: 15 amino acids. CDR3 region: CASSLFRDRVSPLHF. The CDR3 DNA reads TGTGCCAGCAGCTTATTCCGGGACAGGGTTTCACCCCTCCACTTT.

This CDR3 reads CASSPPVFQETQYF. For the CDR3, the DNA is TGTGCCAGCTCACCACCCGTCTTCCAAGAGACCCAGTACTTC. V and J are TRBV18 and TRBJ2-5; D remains unclear. This CDR3 is 14 amino acids long. V lost 0 bases to trimming and J lost 1 base, with 6 bases between them. Per the germline V gene, CDR1 is KGHSH and CDR2 is LQKENI.